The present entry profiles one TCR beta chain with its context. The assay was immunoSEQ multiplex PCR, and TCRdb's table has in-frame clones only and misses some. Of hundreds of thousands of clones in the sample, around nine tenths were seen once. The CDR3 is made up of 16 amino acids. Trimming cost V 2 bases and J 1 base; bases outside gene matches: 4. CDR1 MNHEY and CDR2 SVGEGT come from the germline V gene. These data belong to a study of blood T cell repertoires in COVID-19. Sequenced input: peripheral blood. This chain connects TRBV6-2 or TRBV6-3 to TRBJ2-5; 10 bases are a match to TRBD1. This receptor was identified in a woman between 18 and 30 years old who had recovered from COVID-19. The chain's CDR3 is CASSYRDRGSQETQYF. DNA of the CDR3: TGTGCCAGCAGTTACCGGGACAGGGGATCCCAAGAGACCCAGTACTTC.